The source of this TCR beta chain is a study of CD8 T cells in ankylosing spondylitis. General study points: There were earlier reports of some motif variants in reactive arthritis synovial fluid and blood. Several highly homologous variants made up a TCR beta motif that seemed to typify ankylosing spondylitis blood. Reportedly, disease-linked clones are significantly enriched in ankylosing spondylitis patients' matched synovial fluid.

TCRdb reprocessed the 5' RACE reads via MiXCR and lists one record per CDR3 protein. The data hold 200,000 to 250,000 distinct CDR3 sequences, with about 10% observed a single time. The table lists this clonotype with many counts. Its specificity is not known. The sequence was obtained from a male donor with ankylosing spondylitis or in good health (not recorded which). Material: blood, either unsorted or a sorted T cell fraction (not recorded which).

Here the CDR3 reads CASSDSAGGYNEQFF. The CDR3 DNA is TGTGCCAGCAGTGACTCAGCGGGAGGGTACAATGAGCAGTTCTTC. The chain combines TRBV6-4 with TRBJ2-1; TRBD2 agrees at 10 bases. The junction had 0 bases not matched to a gene; V was cut back by 0 bases and J by 4 bases. The CDR3 has 15 amino acids. Germline V gives CDR1 MRHNA, CDR2 SNTAGT.